This TCR beta chain was retrieved from a study of identical twins. TCRdb re-analysed the 5' RACE reads in MiXCR, keeping a single row per CDR3 protein. The sample has a few hundred thousand distinct CDR3 sequences, 9.5% to 15% seen once. The study, taken as a whole, reports: With abundant cord blood beta clonotypes, insertions were fewer; memory repertoires showed no such pattern.

This clonotype was recorded a few times. Its antigen is not identified. The data also belong to a second study, concerning yellow fever vaccine responses in identical twins.

Material for sequencing was memory (CD45RO+) T cells sorted from blood. This clonotype was obtained from a woman between 18 and 30 years old in good health.

CDR3 coding DNA: TGTGCCAGCAGTTACTCTTCGAACACCGGGGAGCTGTTTTTT. Translation gives CASSYSSNTGELFF. The chain joins TRBV6-5 to TRBJ2-2; no firm D call. Germline values: CDR1 MNHEY, CDR2 SVGAGI. This CDR3 has 14 amino acids. V was pared by 0 bases and J by 0 bases, with 2 bases between.